This is a list of T cell receptor beta chains from one sample in a study of T-cell reconstitution after alpha-beta-depleted transplantation in children. TCRdb itself ran the PCR reads through MiXCR, one entry per CDR3 protein. The sample carries 600,000 to 800,000 distinct CDR3 sequences, roughly 14% recorded once. The source was PBMCs, collected before TCRalphabeta/CD19-depleted stem cell transplant. The receptors come from a girl aged 2-15 years with congenital amegakaryocytic thrombocytopenia, due to receive a stem cell transplant. Each CDR3 is given with its conserved first and last residue. D genes are given only for firm matches. Rows give clone size only sometimes, using once, few, many, or a class for an expanded clone.

V	D	J	size	DNA	CDR3
TRBV5-6	NA	TRBJ1-5	many	TGTGCCAGCAGCGCTGGGCCAAATCAGCCCCAGCATTTT	CASSAGPNQPQHF
TRBV3-1	NA	TRBJ2-7	NA	TGTGCCAGCAGCCAAGATTGGAGCAGATTCTACGAGCAGTACTTC	CASSQDWSRFYEQYF
TRBV7-8	NA	TRBJ2-3	many	TGTGCCAGCAGCCCAAATAGAGGAATTGTCACAGATACGCAGTATTTT	CASSPNRGIVTDTQYF
TRBV5-6	TRBD2	TRBJ2-7	once	TGTGCCAGCATCGCCTCTCTAGCGGGAGTGTCCTACGAGCAGTACTTC	CASIASLAGVSYEQYF
TRBV12-5	NA	TRBJ2-1	few	TGTGCTAGTGGTTTGAGCTTCGATGAGCAGTTCTTC	CASGLSFDEQFF
TRBV20-1	NA	TRBJ1-1	many	TGCAGTGCTAGGGCGCGGGGAATGAACACTGAAGCTTTCTTT	CSARARGMNTEAFF
TRBV7-9	NA	TRBJ1-2	many	TGTGCCAGCAGCCCGTCTGAAGAGATCTCCTATGGCTACACCTTC	CASSPSEEISYGYTF
TRBV10-3	NA	TRBJ1-3	NA	TGTGCCATCAGCCCCTACCTAAGACCTAGCTCTGGAAACACCATATATTTT	CAISPYLRPSSGNTIYF
TRBV7-6	TRBD2	TRBJ2-2	NA	TGTGCCAGCAGCTTAGCTCCTAGCGGGACAGTCTTTTTGAACACCGGGGAGCTGTTTTTT	CASSLAPSGTVFLNTGELFF
TRBV20-1	NA	TRBJ2-7	many	TGCAGTGCTCAGGACAGTGAGGACTCCTACGAGCAGTACTTC	CSAQDSEDSYEQYF
TRBV27	TRBD1	TRBJ2-1	many	TGTGCCAGCAGCTCTAGACAGGGGGCGCGGGTCAATGAGCAGTTCTTC	CASSSRQGARVNEQFF
TRBV5-6	TRBD1	TRBJ2-1	few	TGTGCCAGCAGCTTGGGGGACAGGTTCTACAATGAGCAGTTCTTC	CASSLGDRFYNEQFF
TRBV5-1	NA	TRBJ2-7	many	TGCGCCAGCAGCACCGGGACACGCACCTACGAGCAGTACTTC	CASSTGTRTYEQYF
TRBV5-1	NA	TRBJ2-2	NA	TGCGCCAGCAGCTTTTTGGGGCCTCAGGACACCGGGGAGCTGTTTTTT	CASSFLGPQDTGELFF
TRBV5-1	NA	TRBJ2-7	NA	TGCGCCAGCAGCTTGTTAGGAGAAGGGGTCCTCGAGCAGTACTTC	CASSLLGEGVLEQYF
TRBV12-3/TRBV12-4	NA	TRBJ2-3	many	TGTGCCAGCAGGCTAGGGGGGACTAGCACAGATACGCAGTATTTT	CASRLGGTSTDTQYF
TRBV28	NA	TRBJ2-1	many	TGTGCCAGCAAAACTGCTAGATACAATGAGCAGTTCTTC	CASKTARYNEQFF
TRBV24-1	NA	TRBJ2-1	many	TGTGCCACCAGTGATTGGCAGGGCAATGAGCAGTTCTTC	CATSDWQGNEQFF
TRBV6-5	NA	TRBJ1-4	few	TGTGCCAGCAGTTACTCGTCCGGGCCTAATGAAAAACTGTTTTTT	CASSYSSGPNEKLFF
TRBV27	NA	TRBJ2-7	few	TGTGCCAGCAGTTTATGGGGGGGCGGATACGAGCAGTACTTC	CASSLWGGGYEQYF
TRBV7-6	NA	TRBJ2-3	many	TGTGCCAGCAGCTTAAGGGACCTAAGCACAGATACGCAGTATTTT	CASSLRDLSTDTQYF
TRBV5-1	TRBD1	TRBJ1-5	NA	TGCGCCAGCAGCTTTCAGGGGGCGTCCCCAGATACGCAGCATTTT	CASSFQGASPDTQHF
TRBV5-1	TRBD1	TRBJ2-3	few	TGCGCCAGCAGTGCAGGGGGCGGACAAGATACGCAGTATTTT	CASSAGGGQDTQYF
TRBV5-1	TRBD2	TRBJ2-1	many	TGCGCCAGCAGCACCGGGACTAGCGCCAACAATGAGCAGTTCTTC	CASSTGTSANNEQFF
TRBV3-1	NA	TRBJ2-1	few	TGTGCCAGCAGCCAGAGATGGGGGGATCCGACGTGGGTAGAGCAGTTCTTC	CASSQRWGDPTWVEQFF
TRBV6-4	NA	TRBJ1-2	NA	TGTGCCAGCCTATCAGGGGTTGGCTACACCTTC	CASLSGVGYTF
TRBV15	TRBD1	TRBJ2-1	NA	TGTGCCACCAGCAGATGGGACAGTTTAAATGAGCAGTTCTTC	CATSRWDSLNEQFF
TRBV5-1	TRBD2	TRBJ2-1	NA	TGCGCCAGCAGCTTGGAGCTACTAGCGAGCTCCTACAATGAGCAGTTCTTC	CASSLELLASSYNEQFF
TRBV5-5	NA	TRBJ2-3	NA	TGTGCCAGCAGCTTGGCGGACTATTGGACAGATACGCAGTATTTT	CASSLADYWTDTQYF
TRBV20-1	NA	TRBJ2-7	many	TGCAGTGCTAGTTTGGCCCTAAAGGGTCCCTACGAGCAGTACTTC	CSASLALKGPYEQYF
TRBV5-1	NA	TRBJ2-7	NA	TGCGCCAGCAGCTTGGCCAGAAGAGGCCCGCCCTACGAGCAGTACTTC	CASSLARRGPPYEQYF
TRBV28	NA	TRBJ1-5	many	TGTGCCACCAGCAACGACCCCAATCAGCCCCAGCATTTT	CATSNDPNQPQHF
TRBV2	NA	TRBJ2-3	few	TGTGCCAGCAGTGAAACCATGCTGGGGGATACGCAGTATTTT	CASSETMLGDTQYF
TRBV27	NA	TRBJ2-7	many	TGTGCCAGCAGTTTATTTAGTGGTGGGGCTAGCTTCTCCGAGCAGTACTTC	CASSLFSGGASFSEQYF
TRBV20-1	TRBD2	TRBJ2-3	NA	TGCAGTGCTAGAGATCTTGCGGGCGGGAGGGATACGCAGTATTTT	CSARDLAGGRDTQYF
TRBV12-3/TRBV12-4	NA	TRBJ1-2	many	TGTGCCACCCTCTTCAGGGCAGATGTTGGCTACACCTTC	CATLFRADVGYTF
TRBV4-1	TRBD2	TRBJ2-1	many	TGCGCCAGCAGCCAAGTACCTAGCGGTTACAATGAGCAGTTCTTC	CASSQVPSGYNEQFF
TRBV18	TRBD1	TRBJ1-1	many	TGTGCCAGCTCACCACGGGACAGGGGGACTGAAGCTTTCTTT	CASSPRDRGTEAFF
TRBV12-3/TRBV12-4	TRBD2	TRBJ2-7	many	TGTGCCAGCAGTCACAGAGCGGGAGGGAGCTACGAGCAGTACTTC	CASSHRAGGSYEQYF
TRBV27	NA	TRBJ2-1	many	TGTGCCAGCAGTTTGTTGACGTCTCGGGGCATTTACAATGAGCAGTTCTTC	CASSLLTSRGIYNEQFF
TRBV12-3/TRBV12-4	NA	TRBJ2-2	many	TGTGCCAGCAGCTCTTTGCCGATAGCGGTCGGGGAGCTGTTTTTT	CASSSLPIAVGELFF
TRBV29-1	NA	TRBJ1-2	NA	TGCAGCTGCGGGAGCAGCGAAGCCTATGGCTACACCTTC	CSCGSSEAYGYTF
TRBV29-1	TRBD2	TRBJ2-3	many	TGCAGCGTTGACATGCGGGGGGCGGCTAGCACAGATACGCAGTATTTT	CSVDMRGAASTDTQYF
TRBV10-3	TRBD2	TRBJ2-1	NA	TGTGCCATCAGTGATTCTGGCGGGGGATACAATGAGCAGTTCTTC	CAISDSGGGYNEQFF
TRBV11-3	NA	TRBJ1-1	few	TGTGCCAGCAGCTTAGGGGGGGAAATGGCGCCAGGGAAAGTAGAGGAGAACACTGAAGCTTTCTTT	CASSLGGEMAPGKVEENTEAFF
TRBV6-5	NA	TRBJ1-3	many	TGTGCCAGCAGTTACTCGATTACCAGGGGCGCTTTTTCTGGAAACACCATATATTTT	CASSYSITRGAFSGNTIYF
TRBV7-2	NA	TRBJ1-2	many	TGTGCCAGCAGCTTAGCTAGGCAGACGTTCTTAGGCTACACCTTC	CASSLARQTFLGYTF
TRBV12-3/TRBV12-4	TRBD2	TRBJ2-5	many	TGTGCCAGCAGTAGCAGGACTAGGCAAGAGACCCAGTACTTC	CASSSRTRQETQYF